Each of the 12 T cell receptor beta chains below was sequenced from the same sample in a study of graft-versus-host responses after intestinal transplantation. Only in-frame clones appear in the TCRdb table, and some are missing; sequencing was by immunoSEQ multiplex PCR. The sample gives about 120,000 clones, 85% to 95% of which show up once; around 1.2% is in the top ten. These receptors' targets are unknown. The sample consisted of unstimulated CD8+ T cells sorted from spleen or lymph node cells, taken before transplant. The receptors come from a human donor who was the organ donor for an intestinal transplant.

This chain links TRBV7-6 with TRBJ2-7; 7 nucleotides line up with TRBD2. With V trimmed by 5 bases and J by 0 bases, 7 bases remained unmatched. The V gene's germline CDR1 is SGHVS and CDR2 FNYEAQ. This CDR3 spans 15 amino acids. CDR3 sequence: CASSGPAGTSYEQYF. CDR3 nucleotide sequence: TGTGCCAGCAGCGGGCCAGCGGGAACCTCCTACGAGCAGTACTTC.

V gene TRBV11-2 combines with J gene TRBJ2-4; 11 bases agree with TRBD2. The CDR3 has 19 amino acids. The germline CDR1 and CDR2 sequences are SGHAT and FQNNGV. V dropped 2 bases and J dropped 0; count of bases not matched to a gene: 9. CDR3 amino acids: CASSLRYVTSGRAKNIQYF. The CDR3 DNA reads as TGTGCCAGCAGCTTACGATACGTAACTAGCGGGAGAGCCAAAAACATTCAGTACTTC.

The chain combines TRBV4-2 with TRBJ2-3; D is possibly TRBD1 (6 bases). The CDR3 contains 14 residues. CDR1 and CDR2 (germline): LGHNA, YNFKEQ. V lost 4 bases and J 4 bases, leaving 12 bases between the germline ends. The CDR3 bases are TGTGCCAGCAGCCGTCCGTACAGGGCAGATACGCAGTATTTT. Its protein product is CASSRPYRADTQYF.

V and J are TRBV6-6 and TRBJ2-6, with D possibly matching TRBD1 (5 bases). V was clipped by 6 bases and J by 2 bases, with 14 bases between them. Per germline, CDR1 MNHNY and CDR2 SVGAGI (reference sequence). This CDR3 has 16 amino acids. CDR3 nucleotide sequence: TGTGCCAGCAGCCTCGCCCAGGGCGCTGGGGCCAACGTCCTGACTTTC. It translates to CASSLAQGAGANVLTF.

The chain employs TRBV7-9 and TRBJ2-5; 8 bases align to TRBD1. The germline V gene encodes CDR1 SEHNR and CDR2 FQNEAQ (reference sequence). With V trimmed by 8 bases and J by 4 bases, 18 bases remained unmatched. This CDR3 comprises 17 residues. The DNA of the CDR3 is TGTGCCAGCGAAAAAACGGTCGGACAGGGTTTCGGAGAGACCCAGTACTTC. This sequence encodes CASEKTVGQGFGETQYF.

This clone has a handful of counts. The chain combines TRBV5-1 with TRBJ1-2; D is unresolved. Germline V gives CDR1 SGHRS, CDR2 YFSETQ. This CDR3 contains 12 residues. Trimming stripped 3 bases from V and 5 bases from J, with 8 bases between. The CDR3, as DNA: TGCGCCAGCAGCTCGGACCTATATGGCTACACCTTC. As protein: CASSSDLYGYTF.

The chain recombines TRBV27 with TRBJ2-1; TRBD2 matches 8 bases. The length of the CDR3 is 16 residues. V was clipped by 8 bases and J by 6 bases; unmatched bases: 15. Germline CDR1 reads MNHEY; CDR2 reads SMNVEV (reference sequence). CDR3 in DNA: TGTGCCAGCCGAAGGCCGGGGGGGCGAGGGGGCAATGAGCAGTTCTTC. Translation gives CASRRPGGRGGNEQFF.

In DNA form, the CDR3 reads TGTGCCAGCAGCTTAGGTTGGGTTGGTAGCGGGAGGTTAGAGACCCAGTACTTC. Its translation is CASSLGWVGSGRLETQYF. The rearrangement joins TRBV11-2 to TRBJ2-5; 10 nucleotides agree with TRBD2. CDR1 is SGHAT and CDR2 is FQNNGV in the germline V gene. The CDR3 contains 18 residues. Trimming cost V 1 base and J 4 bases; bases outside gene matches: 12.

The chain recombines TRBV15 with TRBJ2-7; no clear D gene. The germline CDR1 and CDR2 sequences are LNHNV and YYDKDF (reference sequence). Trimming pared 1 base from V and 4 bases from J, leaving 8 bases between. The CDR3 spans 13 residues. The CDR3 is CATSRGDIYEQYF. CDR3 coding DNA: TGTGCCACCAGCAGAGGGGATATATACGAGCAGTACTTC. The whole variable domain, filled in from reference TRBV15 and TRBJ2-7, reads DAMVIQNPRYQVTQFGKPVTLSCSQTLNHNVMYWYQQKSSQAPKLLFHYYDKDFNNEADTPDNFQSRRPNTSFCFLDIRSPGLGDTAMYLCATSRGDIYEQYFGPGTRLTVT.

For this clone: The same CDR3 can be traced to other DNA sequences in this sample. The chain couples TRBV27 to TRBJ2-7; maybe TRBD2 (6 bases). CDR1 MNHEY and CDR2 SMNVEV come from the germline V gene (reference sequence). The CDR3 contains 13 residues. Between the trimmed V and J ends, which lost 5 bases and 3 bases, there was a span of 11 bases. The CDR3, as DNA: TGTGCCAGCAGTCCCCTCGGGAGCTACGAGCAGTACTTC. It codes for CASSPLGSYEQYF.

This chain joins TRBV5-1 and TRBJ1-2; 7 bases are shared with TRBD1. CDR3 size: 13 residues. CDR1 and CDR2 from the germline V gene are SGHRS and YFSETQ. V shed 2 bases and J 8 bases; nucleotides not matched to a gene: 6. CDR3 region: CASSLRRGLGYTF. Written as DNA, the CDR3 is TGCGCCAGCAGCTTAAGGAGGGGGCTGGGCTACACCTTC.

The gene calls are TRBV7-9 and TRBJ2-7, with TRBD2 identical over 7 bases. The CDR3 is made up of 15 amino acids. Trimming took 2 bases from V and 9 from J; bases not matched to a gene: 13. Germline-derived CDR1 and CDR2 are SEHNR and FQNEAQ (reference sequence). CDR3: CASSLRASGPSGQYF. The CDR3 DNA follows: TGTGCCAGCAGCTTACGGGCTAGCGGACCGTCGGGGCAGTACTTC.